This is a list of T cell receptor beta chains from one sample in a study of blood T cell repertoires in COVID-19. Profiling relied on immunoSEQ multiplex PCR, and the TCRdb table lists in-frame clones only, not all of them. The sample has about 150,000 clones; around nine tenths are singletons. Material: peripheral blood. Receptors were obtained from a human donor in a cohort sampled during active COVID-19. Both conserved end residues are part of each CDR3. The D gene is left open where the match is weak. Only some rows state a clone size, as once, few, many or a class for expanded clones.

CDR3 protein: CASSLAGAVAETQYF
CDR3 DNA: TGTGCCAGCAGCTTAGCTGGGGCGGTGGCAGAGACCCAGTACTTC
J gene: TRBJ2-5
D gene: .
V gene: TRBV11-2
clone size: .

CDR3 protein: CASSLGDTSTGELFF
CDR3 DNA: TGCGCCAGCAGCTTGGGGGACACATCCACCGGGGAGCTGTTTTTT
J gene: TRBJ2-2
D gene: .
V gene: TRBV5-1
clone size: .

CDR3 protein: CSARGTEFYNEQFF
CDR3 DNA: TGCAGTGCTCGTGGGACAGAGTTCTACAATGAGCAGTTCTTC
J gene: TRBJ2-1
D gene: TRBD1
V gene: TRBV20-1
clone size: .

CDR3 protein: CASSRSGFGNTIYF
CDR3 DNA: TGTGCCAGCAGTCGCTCGGGTTTTGGAAACACCATATATTTT
J gene: TRBJ1-3
D gene: .
V gene: TRBV6-5
clone size: .

CDR3 protein: CASSSAQTSGAREQYF
CDR3 DNA: TGTGCCAGCAGTTCCGCCCAGACTAGTGGGGCGCGGGAGCAGTACTTC
J gene: TRBJ2-7
D gene: .
V gene: TRBV6-6
clone size: .

CDR3 protein: CASSEIGNTEAFF
CDR3 DNA: TGTGCCAGCAGTGAAATCGGGAACACTGAAGCTTTCTTT
J gene: TRBJ1-1
D gene: .
V gene: TRBV6-1
clone size: .

CDR3 protein: CAISGSGGNEQFF
CDR3 DNA: TGTGCCATCAGTGGTTCGGGGGGCAATGAGCAGTTCTTC
J gene: TRBJ2-1
D gene: TRBD2
V gene: TRBV10-3
clone size: .

CDR3 protein: CASSALTGGDSPLHF
CDR3 DNA: TGTGCCAGCAGTGCCTTGACAGGGGGAGATTCACCCCTCCACTTT
J gene: TRBJ1-6
D gene: TRBD1
V gene: TRBV25-1
clone size: .

CDR3 protein: CASSPLGGRYGQYF
CDR3 DNA: TGTGCCAGCAGTCCGTTGGGGGGACGCTACGGGCAGTACTTC
J gene: TRBJ2-7
D gene: .
V gene: TRBV28
clone size: .

CDR3 protein: CASTKNRADYGYTF
CDR3 DNA: TGTGCCAGCACCAAGAACAGGGCCGACTATGGCTACACCTTC
J gene: TRBJ1-2
D gene: .
V gene: TRBV7-9
clone size: .

CDR3 protein: CASSMWAGAALADEQFF
CDR3 DNA: TGTGCCAGTAGTATGTGGGCGGGGGCCGCACTAGCGGATGAGCAGTTCTTC
J gene: TRBJ2-1
D gene: TRBD2
V gene: TRBV19
clone size: .

CDR3 protein: CASSLEASGSTQYF
CDR3 DNA: TGTGCCAGCAGCTTAGAAGCTAGCGGGAGTACGCAGTATTTT
J gene: TRBJ2-3
D gene: TRBD2
V gene: TRBV7-2
clone size: .

CDR3 protein: CSVAGDNYEQYF
CDR3 DNA: TGCAGCGTTGCCGGGGATAACTACGAGCAGTACTTC
J gene: TRBJ2-7
D gene: .
V gene: TRBV29-1
clone size: .

CDR3 protein: CASSYRDEQYF
CDR3 DNA: TGTGCCAGCAGTTACAGGGACGAGCAGTACTTC
J gene: TRBJ2-7
D gene: .
V gene: TRBV28
clone size: .

CDR3 protein: CASSLTRTSGYNEQFF
CDR3 DNA: TGTGCCAGCAGCCTAACCCGGACTAGCGGATACAATGAGCAGTTCTTC
J gene: TRBJ2-1
D gene: TRBD2
V gene: TRBV27
clone size: .

CDR3 protein: CAGQILRTHGYTF
CDR3 DNA: TGTGCCGGACAGATATTAAGGACCCATGGCTACACCTTC
J gene: TRBJ1-2
D gene: .
V gene: TRBV30
clone size: few

CDR3 protein: CASSEWGRNYSPLHF
CDR3 DNA: TGTGCCAGCAGTGAATGGGGCAGGAACTATTCACCCCTCCACTTT
J gene: TRBJ1-6
D gene: .
V gene: TRBV6-1
clone size: .

CDR3 protein: CARRAQGHYEQYF
CDR3 DNA: TGTGCCAGACGGGCACAGGGGCATTACGAGCAGTACTTC
J gene: TRBJ2-7
D gene: TRBD1
V gene: TRBV2
clone size: .

CDR3 protein: CAWGDRGASPLHF
CDR3 DNA: TGTGCCTGGGGGGACAGGGGAGCTTCACCCCTCCACTTT
J gene: TRBJ1-6
D gene: TRBD1
V gene: TRBV30
clone size: .

CDR3 protein: CASSPSVNTGELFF
CDR3 DNA: TGTGCCAGCAGCCCTAGCGTGAACACCGGGGAGCTGTTTTTT
J gene: TRBJ2-2
D gene: .
V gene: TRBV7-3
clone size: .

CDR3 protein: CASSEIVSPNTEAFF
CDR3 DNA: TGTGCCAGCAGTGAAATTGTCTCTCCGAACACTGAAGCTTTCTTT
J gene: TRBJ1-1
D gene: .
V gene: TRBV2
clone size: .

CDR3 protein: CASSYDRRGPAEAFF
CDR3 DNA: TGTGCCAGCAGTTACGACAGGCGGGGGCCAGCCGAAGCTTTCTTT
J gene: TRBJ1-1
D gene: .
V gene: TRBV6-5
clone size: .

CDR3 protein: CASSLRGVREQYF
CDR3 DNA: TGTGCCAGCAGCTTACGAGGTGTCCGTGAGCAGTACTTC
J gene: TRBJ2-7
D gene: .
V gene: TRBV7-9
clone size: .

CDR3 protein: CASSRTSLETQYF
CDR3 DNA: TGTGCCAGCAGTCGAACTAGCCTCGAGACCCAGTACTTC
J gene: TRBJ2-5
D gene: .
V gene: TRBV12-3/TRBV12-4
clone size: .

CDR3 protein: CASSQGQGNQPQHF
CDR3 DNA: TGCGCCAGCAGCCAAGGACAGGGCAATCAGCCCCAGCATTTT
J gene: TRBJ1-5
D gene: .
V gene: TRBV4-3
clone size: .

CDR3 protein: CASSLNYDSYNEQFF
CDR3 DNA: TGTGCCAGCAGTCTTAACTACGATTCCTACAATGAGCAGTTCTTC
J gene: TRBJ2-1
D gene: .
V gene: TRBV5-4
clone size: .

CDR3 protein: CASSFWDTSYEQYF
CDR3 DNA: TGTGCCAGCAGCTTTTGGGACACCTCCTACGAGCAGTACTTC
J gene: TRBJ2-7
D gene: .
V gene: TRBV5-5
clone size: .

CDR3 protein: CASSLLTGRTGELFF
CDR3 DNA: TGCGCCAGCAGCCTCCTGACAGGGCGGACCGGGGAGCTGTTTTTT
J gene: TRBJ2-2
D gene: TRBD1
V gene: TRBV5-1
clone size: few

CDR3 protein: CASSLYGSGEQYF
CDR3 DNA: TGTGCCAGCAGTTTGTACGGGAGCGGCGAGCAGTACTTC
J gene: TRBJ2-7
D gene: .
V gene: TRBV12-3/TRBV12-4
clone size: .

CDR3 protein: CASSGRVGRGLFNTDTQYF
CDR3 DNA: TGCGCCAGCAGTGGAAGAGTAGGCAGGGGGCTATTTAACACAGATACGCAGTATTTT
J gene: TRBJ2-3
D gene: TRBD1
V gene: TRBV10-2
clone size: .

CDR3 protein: CASSQASSGSIGTQYF
CDR3 DNA: TGTGCCAGCAGCCAAGCGTCTAGCGGGTCTATTGGGACCCAGTACTTC
J gene: TRBJ2-5
D gene: TRBD2
V gene: TRBV14
clone size: .

CDR3 protein: CASSQQGDNSPLHF
CDR3 DNA: TGTGCCAGCTCACAGCAGGGGGATAATTCACCCCTCCACTTT
J gene: TRBJ1-6
D gene: TRBD1
V gene: TRBV18
clone size: .

CDR3 protein: CASNFQGGSSYEQYF
CDR3 DNA: TGTGCCAGCAATTTTCAGGGGGGTAGCTCCTACGAGCAGTACTTC
J gene: TRBJ2-7
D gene: .
V gene: TRBV6-5
clone size: .

CDR3 protein: CASSYTSGADRSYNEQFF
CDR3 DNA: TGTGCCAGCAGCTATACTAGCGGGGCGGACCGATCCTACAATGAGCAGTTCTTC
J gene: TRBJ2-1
D gene: TRBD2
V gene: TRBV6-7
clone size: few

CDR3 protein: CASNQGDQPQHF
CDR3 DNA: TGTGCCAGCAACCAAGGGGATCAGCCCCAGCATTTT
J gene: TRBJ1-5
D gene: .
V gene: TRBV6-6
clone size: .

CDR3 protein: CASSLTGPSGNTIYF
CDR3 DNA: TGCGCCAGCAGCCTAACAGGGCCCTCTGGAAACACCATATATTTT
J gene: TRBJ1-3
D gene: .
V gene: TRBV5-1
clone size: .

CDR3 protein: CASSFLGSTDTQYF
CDR3 DNA: TGCGCCAGCAGCTTTTTGGGCTCCACAGATACGCAGTATTTT
J gene: TRBJ2-3
D gene: .
V gene: TRBV5-1
clone size: .

CDR3 protein: CASTQLVRGDTQYF
CDR3 DNA: TGCGCCAGCACCCAGTTGGTGCGGGGAGATACGCAGTATTTT
J gene: TRBJ2-3
D gene: .
V gene: TRBV4-1
clone size: .

CDR3 protein: CASSPLGLAGDQDTQYF
CDR3 DNA: TGTGCCAGCTCACCACTGGGGCTAGCGGGGGACCAAGATACGCAGTATTTT
J gene: TRBJ2-3
D gene: TRBD2
V gene: TRBV18
clone size: .

CDR3 protein: CASSISSGYQETQYF
CDR3 DNA: TGTGCCAGTAGTATTAGTAGCGGATACCAAGAGACCCAGTACTTC
J gene: TRBJ2-5
D gene: .
V gene: TRBV19
clone size: .

CDR3 protein: CAWNLQSMTYNEQFF
CDR3 DNA: TGTGCCTGGAACCTACAGAGCATGACCTACAATGAGCAGTTCTTC
J gene: TRBJ2-1
D gene: .
V gene: TRBV30
clone size: once

CDR3 protein: CASSLRAGTFGYTF
CDR3 DNA: TGTGCCAGCAGCTTAAGGGCAGGGACATTCGGCTACACCTTC
J gene: TRBJ1-2
D gene: .
V gene: TRBV7-9
clone size: .

CDR3 protein: CASSLRGLEETQYF
CDR3 DNA: TGTGCCAGCAGCCTACGGGGACTAGAAGAGACCCAGTACTTC
J gene: TRBJ2-5
D gene: TRBD2
V gene: TRBV7-2
clone size: .

CDR3 protein: CASRTSGRAGEQYF
CDR3 DNA: TGTGCCAGTAGAACTAGCGGGAGGGCCGGCGAGCAGTACTTC
J gene: TRBJ2-7
D gene: TRBD2
V gene: TRBV19
clone size: .

CDR3 protein: CASSRQAEKGYQETQYF
CDR3 DNA: TGTGCCAGCTCTCGGCAGGCAGAAAAGGGGTACCAAGAGACCCAGTACTTC
J gene: TRBJ2-5
D gene: .
V gene: TRBV11-3
clone size: .

CDR3 protein: CASSIAGGHEQYF
CDR3 DNA: TGTGCCAGTAGTATAGCGGGGGGCCACGAGCAGTACTTC
J gene: TRBJ2-7
D gene: .
V gene: TRBV19
clone size: .

CDR3 protein: CATTMGGVSTEAFF
CDR3 DNA: TGTGCCACCACGATGGGGGGGGTGAGCACTGAAGCTTTCTTT
J gene: TRBJ1-1
D gene: .
V gene: TRBV19
clone size: .

CDR3 protein: CSVAGSGLNTEAFF
CDR3 DNA: TGCAGCGTTGCGGGATCGGGGTTGAACACTGAAGCTTTCTTT
J gene: TRBJ1-1
D gene: .
V gene: TRBV29-1
clone size: .

CDR3 protein: CASSLEPGYTGELFF
CDR3 DNA: TGTGCCAGCAGCTTAGAGCCGGGATACACCGGGGAGCTGTTTTTT
J gene: TRBJ2-2
D gene: .
V gene: TRBV7-6
clone size: .

CDR3 protein: CASRPDRGFYGEQYF
CDR3 DNA: TGTGCCAGCAGACCTGACAGGGGGTTTTACGGCGAGCAGTACTTC
J gene: TRBJ2-7
D gene: TRBD1
V gene: TRBV6-5
clone size: .

CDR3 protein: CAISETGGDNQPQHF
CDR3 DNA: TGTGCCATCAGTGAAACTGGCGGAGACAATCAGCCCCAGCATTTT
J gene: TRBJ1-5
D gene: .
V gene: TRBV10-3
clone size: .

CDR3 protein: CAWRSGTSGRLGYFEQFF
CDR3 DNA: TGTGCCTGGAGATCCGGGACTAGCGGGAGATTGGGCTACTTTGAGCAGTTCTTC
J gene: TRBJ2-1
D gene: TRBD2
V gene: TRBV30
clone size: .

CDR3 protein: CASSQYRPGTEAFF
CDR3 DNA: TGTGCCAGCAGCCAATACCGCCCAGGCACTGAAGCTTTCTTT
J gene: TRBJ1-1
D gene: .
V gene: TRBV14
clone size: .

CDR3 protein: CASSLSTGVYPEAFF
CDR3 DNA: TGTGCCAGCAGCTTGTCTACAGGAGTATACCCTGAAGCTTTCTTT
J gene: TRBJ1-1
D gene: .
V gene: TRBV5-8
clone size: .

CDR3 protein: CASSSGLLHTEAFF
CDR3 DNA: TGTGCCAGCAGTTCGGGACTTTTGCACACTGAAGCTTTCTTT
J gene: TRBJ1-1
D gene: .
V gene: TRBV27
clone size: .

CDR3 protein: CASSPRAGTGVTGELFF
CDR3 DNA: TGTGCCAGCAGTCCCCGGGCCGGGACAGGGGTAACCGGGGAGCTGTTTTTT
J gene: TRBJ2-2
D gene: TRBD1
V gene: TRBV7-3
clone size: .

CDR3 protein: CASSRIGGIGSYGYTF
CDR3 DNA: TGTGCCAGCAGCCGAATCGGCGGGATCGGTTCGTATGGCTACACCTTC
J gene: TRBJ1-2
D gene: .
V gene: TRBV9
clone size: .